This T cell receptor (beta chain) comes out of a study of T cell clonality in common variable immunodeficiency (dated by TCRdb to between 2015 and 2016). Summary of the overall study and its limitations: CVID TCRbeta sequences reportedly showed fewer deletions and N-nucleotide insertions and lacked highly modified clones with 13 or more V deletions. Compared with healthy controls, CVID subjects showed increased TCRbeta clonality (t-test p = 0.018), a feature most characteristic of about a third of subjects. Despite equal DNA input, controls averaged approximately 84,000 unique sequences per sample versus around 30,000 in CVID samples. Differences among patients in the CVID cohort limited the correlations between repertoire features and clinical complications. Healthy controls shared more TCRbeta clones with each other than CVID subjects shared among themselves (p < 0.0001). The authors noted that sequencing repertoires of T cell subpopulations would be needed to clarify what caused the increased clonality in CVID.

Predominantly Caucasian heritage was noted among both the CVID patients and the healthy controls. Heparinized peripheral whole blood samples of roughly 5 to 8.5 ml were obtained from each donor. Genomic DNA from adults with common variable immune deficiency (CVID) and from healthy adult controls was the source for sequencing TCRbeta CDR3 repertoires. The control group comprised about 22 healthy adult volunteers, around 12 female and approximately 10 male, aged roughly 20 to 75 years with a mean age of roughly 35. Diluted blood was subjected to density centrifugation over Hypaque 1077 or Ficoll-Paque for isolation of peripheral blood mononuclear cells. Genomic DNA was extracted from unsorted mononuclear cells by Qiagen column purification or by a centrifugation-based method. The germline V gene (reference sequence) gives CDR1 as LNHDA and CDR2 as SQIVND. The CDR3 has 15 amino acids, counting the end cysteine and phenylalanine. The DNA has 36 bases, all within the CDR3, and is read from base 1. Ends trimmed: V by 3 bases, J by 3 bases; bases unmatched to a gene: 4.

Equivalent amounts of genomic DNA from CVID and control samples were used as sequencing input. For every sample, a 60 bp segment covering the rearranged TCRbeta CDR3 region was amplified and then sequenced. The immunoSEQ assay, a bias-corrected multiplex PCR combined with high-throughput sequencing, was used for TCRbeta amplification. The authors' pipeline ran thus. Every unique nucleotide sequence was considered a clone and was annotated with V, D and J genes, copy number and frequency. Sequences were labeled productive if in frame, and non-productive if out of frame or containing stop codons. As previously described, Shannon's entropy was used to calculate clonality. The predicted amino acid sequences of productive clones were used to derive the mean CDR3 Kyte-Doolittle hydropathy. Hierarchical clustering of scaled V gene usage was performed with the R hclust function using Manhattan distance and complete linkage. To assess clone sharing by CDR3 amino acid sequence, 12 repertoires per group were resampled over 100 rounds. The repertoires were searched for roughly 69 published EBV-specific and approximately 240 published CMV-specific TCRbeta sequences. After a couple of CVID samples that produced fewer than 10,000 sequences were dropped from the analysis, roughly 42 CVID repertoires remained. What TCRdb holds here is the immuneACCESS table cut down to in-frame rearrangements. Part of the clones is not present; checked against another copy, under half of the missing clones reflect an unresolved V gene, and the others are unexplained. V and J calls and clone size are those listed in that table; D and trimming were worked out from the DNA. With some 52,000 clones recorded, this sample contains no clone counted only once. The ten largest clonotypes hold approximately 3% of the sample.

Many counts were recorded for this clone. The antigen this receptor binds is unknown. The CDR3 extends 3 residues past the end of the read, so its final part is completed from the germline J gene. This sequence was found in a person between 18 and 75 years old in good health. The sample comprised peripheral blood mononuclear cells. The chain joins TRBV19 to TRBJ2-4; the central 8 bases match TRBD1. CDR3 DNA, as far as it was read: TGTGCCAGTAGTATCGGACAGGGACTCAAAAACATT. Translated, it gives CASSIGQGLKNI. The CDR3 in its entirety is CASSIGQGLKNIQYF.